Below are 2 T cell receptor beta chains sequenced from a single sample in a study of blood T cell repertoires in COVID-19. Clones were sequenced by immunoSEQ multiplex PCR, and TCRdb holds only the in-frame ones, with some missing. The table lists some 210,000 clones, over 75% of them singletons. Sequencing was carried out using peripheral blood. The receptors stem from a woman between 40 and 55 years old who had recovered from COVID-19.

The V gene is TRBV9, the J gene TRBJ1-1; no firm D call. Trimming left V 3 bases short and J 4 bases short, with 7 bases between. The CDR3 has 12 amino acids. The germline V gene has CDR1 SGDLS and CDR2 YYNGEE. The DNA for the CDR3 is TGTGCCAGCAGCGCGGAGATCACTGAAGCTTTCTTT. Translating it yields CASSAEITEAFF.

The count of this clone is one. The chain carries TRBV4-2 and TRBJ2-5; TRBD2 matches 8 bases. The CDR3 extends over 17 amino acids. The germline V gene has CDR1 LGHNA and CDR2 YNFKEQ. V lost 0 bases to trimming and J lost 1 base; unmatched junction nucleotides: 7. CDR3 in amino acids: CASSQEPGLGAQETQYF. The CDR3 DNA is TGTGCCAGCAGCCAAGAACCGGGACTAGGGGCCCAAGAGACCCAGTACTTC.